These T cell receptor beta chains were read from a single sample in a study of regulatory T cells in long-lasting Graves disease. Each CDR3 protein gets one entry after TCRdb re-called the multiplex PCR reads with MiXCR. The repertoire includes approximately 400,000 distinct CDR3 sequences, 20% to 30% of them detected once, and around 24% sits in the top ten. This sample comprised peripheral blood mononuclear cells (PBMCs), obtained when the disease was refractory, from a patient treated with antithyroid drugs. These receptors originate from a female donor with Graves disease. Both conserved end residues are part of each CDR3. The D gene is left open where the match is weak.

TRBV20-1	NA	TRBJ2-2	CSARVTGANTGELFF
TRBV6-1	NA	TRBJ1-2	CASSDGAGGGYTF
TRBV20-1	TRBD1	TRBJ1-5	CSARDPWGTVDDQPQHF
TRBV5-6	NA	TRBJ1-4	CASSIRDRNEKLFF
TRBV29-1	NA	TRBJ2-7	CSVELGWEQYF
TRBV6-1	NA	TRBJ1-1	CASSEMWKNTEAFF
TRBV2	NA	TRBJ2-7	CASSEGTAGEGYEQYF
TRBV27	TRBD2	TRBJ2-2	CASSSQSGRNTGELFF
TRBV7-8	NA	TRBJ2-7	CASSPSAGAFSYEQYF
TRBV5-1	NA	TRBJ2-2	CASSRGQLNTGELFF
TRBV11-2	TRBD2	TRBJ2-7	CASSWEGPTYEQYF
TRBV19	TRBD1	TRBJ1-6	CASSTSGTANSPLHF
TRBV6-1	NA	TRBJ2-5	CASTPLRGVETQYF
TRBV5-6	TRBD1	TRBJ1-5	CASSFRGTGGFQPQHF
TRBV6-1	NA	TRBJ2-7	CASSPLNRQAPYEQYF
TRBV28	TRBD2	TRBJ2-7	CASRVGLAGVEQYF
TRBV4-1	TRBD1	TRBJ1-6	CASSQGEVTGPSSPLHF
TRBV7-9	TRBD2	TRBJ2-1	CASSPTSGRAYNEQFF
TRBV2	NA	TRBJ2-2	CASSGGQIRGELFF
TRBV19	NA	TRBJ2-7	CASSTSTGTSMPGKQYF
TRBV28	TRBD1	TRBJ2-5	CASSLSGTGDETQYF
TRBV20-1	TRBD2	TRBJ2-2	CSARLAGDTGELFF
TRBV20-1	NA	TRBJ1-1	CSAAVMNTEAFF
TRBV5-1	NA	TRBJ2-7	CASSPTVGLSSYEQYF
TRBV28	NA	TRBJ2-7	CASSLRDNSYEQYF
TRBV28	NA	TRBJ1-5	CASSLMGSRGNQPQHF
TRBV14	NA	TRBJ1-2	CASSQEGANYGYTF